This T cell receptor (beta chain) was identified during a study of identical twins. As to this clonotype: What it binds is unknown.

This CDR3 spans 17 amino acids. Germline trimming cut 3 bases from V and 6 bases from J; bases unmatched to any gene: 11. There were only healthy Caucasians among the donors. TCRdb itself ran the 5' RACE reads through MiXCR, one entry per CDR3 protein. The table includes a few hundred thousand distinct CDR3 sequences, roughly 10% detected once. Study-wide results and caveats: Cross-sectional statistics underpinned the conclusions; the same donors were not followed.

These same records also appear under a second study, on yellow fever vaccine responses in identical twins. That investigation notes: Twins' vaccine T cell response reportedly gave the appearance of partial convergence and partial personalization.

This receptor was taken from a woman between 18 and 30 years old in good health. The rearrangement joins TRBV12-3 or TRBV12-4 to TRBJ2-1, with 10 bases lining up with TRBD2. Sequenced material: CD8+ T cells sorted from blood. CDR3 loop: CASSFSGRLWHVNEQFF. CDR3 coding DNA: TGTGCCAGCAGTTTTAGCGGGAGGCTGTGGCATGTCAATGAGCAGTTCTTC.